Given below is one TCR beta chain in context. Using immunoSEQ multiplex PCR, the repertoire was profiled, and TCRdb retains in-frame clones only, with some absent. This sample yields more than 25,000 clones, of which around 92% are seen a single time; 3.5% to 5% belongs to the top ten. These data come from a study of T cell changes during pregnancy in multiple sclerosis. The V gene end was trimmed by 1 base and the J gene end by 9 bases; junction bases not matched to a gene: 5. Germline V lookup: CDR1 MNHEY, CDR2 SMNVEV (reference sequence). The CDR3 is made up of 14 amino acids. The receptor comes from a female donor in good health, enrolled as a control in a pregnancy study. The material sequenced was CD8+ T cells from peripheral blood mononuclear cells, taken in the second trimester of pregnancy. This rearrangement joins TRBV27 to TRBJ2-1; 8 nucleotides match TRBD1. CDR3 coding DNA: TGTGCCAGCAGTTTATTGGGACAGGCCACTGAGCAGTTCTTC. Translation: CASSLLGQATEQFF.